Presented here are 27 T cell receptor beta chains from one specimen sequenced in a study of OX40 agonist ivuxolimab in advanced cancers. Profiled with immunoSEQ multiplex PCR; TCRdb holds only in-frame clones, not every one. The sample yields approximately 74,000 clones, over 60% seen once. The material sequenced was CD4+ or CD8+ T cells sorted from blood, taken in a trial of the OX40 agonist ivuxolimab. The source of these receptors is an adult with an advanced solid tumor such as melanoma, head and neck, liver or kidney cancer.

This sequence joins TRBV5-4 and TRBJ1-5; no clear D gene. V was shortened by 4 bases and J by 4 bases, with 9 bases between the two germline ends. Per the germline V gene, CDR1 is SGHNT and CDR2 is YYREEE (reference sequence). The CDR3 length is 13 residues. The CDR3 reads CASSHDRNQPQHF. DNA of the CDR3: TGTGCCAGCAGCCATGACCGGAATCAGCCCCAGCATTTT.

In its sample, this clone was seen a few times. V usage is TRBV9 and J usage is TRBJ1-6; 8 positions agree with TRBD1. CDR3 size: 15 residues. The germline V gene encodes CDR1 SGDLS and CDR2 YYNGEE. The V segment lost 3 bases and the J segment 7 bases; nucleotides outside the gene matches: 6. CDR3 in DNA: TGTGCCAGCAGCGGATCGACAGGGGCGAATTCACCCCTCCACTTT. Protein: CASSGSTGANSPLHF.

The rearrangement uses TRBV7-9 and TRBJ1-1; tentative D call: TRBD1 (6 bases). This CDR3 is built from 14 residues. The germline V gene encodes CDR1 SEHNR and CDR2 FQNEAQ (reference sequence). Trimming cost V 4 bases and J 4 bases, with 13 bases left between them. The CDR3 bases are TGTGCCAGCAGCTCAGGACAGTCTTCCACTGAAGCTTTCTTT. Translated: CASSSGQSSTEAFF.

The V and J genes are TRBV19 and TRBJ1-6; possible D gene TRBD1, 6 bases. CDR3 size: 14 residues. The V gene lost 5 bases and the J gene lost 10 bases, with 15 bases spanning the gap. Germline V gene lookup returns CDR1 LNHDA and CDR2 SQIVND (reference sequence). The CDR3 sequence is CASSFQQGGSPLHF. Here the CDR3 DNA reads TGTGCCAGTAGTTTCCAACAGGGAGGATCACCCCTCCACTTT.

The chain combines TRBV4-1 with TRBJ1-2; TRBD1 matches 11 bases. V lost 1 base and J lost 4; bases outside the gene matches: 2. CDR3 length: 15 amino acids. Looked up from germline, CDR1 is MGHRA and CDR2 is YSYEKL. CDR3 protein: CASSQGDRGTYGYTF. In DNA, the CDR3 is TGCGCCAGCAGCCAAGGGGACAGGGGGACCTATGGCTACACCTTC.

The chain has TRBV4-1 and TRBJ2-2; possible D gene TRBD2, 5 bases. CDR3 length: 14 residues. Per germline, CDR1 MGHRA and CDR2 YSYEKL. The V gene lost 2 bases and the J gene lost 7 bases, with 11 bases spanning the gap. CDR3 protein: CASSQQKGVGELFF. The CDR3 coding sequence is TGCGCCAGCAGCCAACAAAAGGGAGTCGGGGAGCTGTTTTTT.

This clone appeared a few times. The chain joins TRBV18 to TRBJ2-1, with D perhaps assigned TRBD1 or TRBD2 (5 bases each). This CDR3 is built from 15 residues. Germline CDR1 and CDR2: KGHSH and LQKENI. V was shortened by 1 base and J by 8 bases, with 15 bases between the two germline ends. CDR3 sequence reads: CASSPRVLGDHEQFF. CDR3 DNA sequence: TGTGCCAGCTCACCACGAGTTTTAGGGGACCATGAGCAGTTCTTC.

The rearrangement uses TRBV6-5 and TRBJ2-3; D may be TRBD2 (7 bases). Germline CDR1 is MNHEY and CDR2 is SVGAGI. The CDR3 spans 15 residues. Trimming pared 0 bases from V and 6 bases from J, leaving 13 bases between. CDR3 region: CASSYSGGGGDTQYF. CDR3 nucleotides: TGTGCCAGCAGTTACTCGGGAGGGGGGGGCGATACGCAGTATTTT.

V and J are TRBV19 and TRBJ1-4; 7 nucleotides agree with TRBD1. Germline CDR1 LNHDA, CDR2 SQIVND (reference sequence). The V segment lost 3 bases and the J segment 4 bases; nucleotides outside the gene matches: 8. This CDR3 has 16 residues. The CDR3 DNA is TGTGCCAGTAGTATCGGCTGGGACAGAGTTAATGAAAAACTGTTTTTT. Residues: CASSIGWDRVNEKLFF.

This clone occurred once. V gene TRBV11-3 combines with J gene TRBJ2-1; no clear D. This CDR3 has 15 amino acids. V was cut by 1 base and J by 0 bases, with 7 bases left in between. The germline gives CDR1 SGHNT, CDR2 YENEEA. The CDR3 protein is CASSLAESSYNEQFF. The DNA for the CDR3 is TGTGCCAGCAGCTTAGCCGAGAGCTCCTACAATGAGCAGTTCTTC.

This chain links TRBV18 with TRBJ2-5; D ambiguous. CDR1 and CDR2 (germline): KGHSH, LQKENI. The CDR3 is 12 residues long. V was pared by 3 bases and J by 3 bases, with 5 bases between. CDR3 in DNA: TGTGCCAGCTCACCCAACAAAGAGACCCAGTACTTC. Amino acid sequence: CASSPNKETQYF.

The V and J genes are TRBV10-1 and TRBJ2-1; 8 bases line up with TRBD2. The CDR3 loop spans 13 amino acids. The J segment lost 8 bases and the V segment lost 8 bases, leaving 8 bases of the junction unmatched. CDR1 is WNHNN, CDR2 SYGVQD, per germline (reference sequence). This CDR3 reads CASGSGGRDEQFF. CDR3 coding DNA: TGCGCCAGCGGTTCGGGAGGGAGGGATGAGCAGTTCTTC.

This chain joins TRBV7-2 and TRBJ2-2; D remains ambiguous. CDR1 and CDR2 from the germline V gene are SGHTA and FQGNSA. The CDR3 covers 15 residues. V dropped 5 bases and J dropped 0 bases, with 10 bases sitting between them. CDR3 protein: CASSQTGSNTGELFF. CDR3 nucleotides: TGTGCCAGCAGCCAGACCGGGTCGAACACCGGGGAGCTGTTTTTT.

This clone has only one observation. The chain combines TRBV6-5 with TRBJ1-4; TRBD1 agrees at 8 bases. Losses at the gene ends were 6 bases for V and 3 bases for J; bases not matched to a gene: 6. Germline-derived CDR1 and CDR2 are MNHEY and SVGAGI. The CDR3 totals 15 residues. In nucleotides, the CDR3 is TGTGCCAGCAGCCGACAGGGGCATCCTAATGAAAAACTGTTTTTT. Translation gives CASSRQGHPNEKLFF.

CDR3 DNA sequence: TGCGCCAGCAGCCCATACAGGGTCGACACTGAAGCTTTCTTT. Translation gives CASSPYRVDTEAFF. The V gene is TRBV5-1, the J gene TRBJ1-1; weak D call: TRBD1 (6 bases). Germline V gene data show CDR1 as SGHRS and CDR2 as YFSETQ. This CDR3 has 14 residues. V lost 4 bases and J lost 3, with 13 bases in between.

This clone was recorded only once. V gene TRBV5-4 combines with J gene TRBJ2-2; the D gene is possibly TRBD2 (6 bases). V lost 4 bases to trimming and J lost 1 base, with 14 bases between them. Germline lookup yields CDR1 SGHNT and CDR2 YYREEE (reference sequence). This CDR3 has 16 residues. CDR3 coding DNA: TGTGCCAGCAGCCCCCTGGAGGGGATGAACACCGGGGAGCTGTTTTTT. Encoded protein: CASSPLEGMNTGELFF.

This chain joins TRBV7-8 and TRBJ1-4, with TRBD1 matching over 10 bases. Germline values: CDR1 SGHVS, CDR2 FQNEAQ. The length of the CDR3 is 17 residues. V shed 5 bases, J shed 5 bases, and the junction held 11 bases outside the gene matches. CDR3 nucleotide sequence: TGTGCCAGCAGCCAACTACGGACGGGACAGGGGAATGAAAAACTGTTTTTT. Residues: CASSQLRTGQGNEKLFF.

The CDR3 sequence: CASAPGRSSYNSPLHF. DNA for the CDR3: TGTGCCAGCGCCCCCGGGAGGAGCTCCTATAATTCACCCCTCCACTTT. This chain joins TRBV27 and TRBJ1-6; D unresolved. The CDR3 covers 16 residues. The germline V and J ends were trimmed by 8 bases and 0 bases, with 14 bases remaining between them. The germline CDR1 and CDR2 sequences are MNHEY and SMNVEV (reference sequence).

This clone has only a few counts. This chain uses TRBV7-2 with TRBJ2-3, with D maybe TRBD2 (9 bases). The CDR3 is 19 residues long. Germline lookup yields CDR1 SGHTA and CDR2 FQGNSA. The V end lost 2 bases, the J end lost 3 bases, and 24 bases lay between the germline ends. The CDR3 sequence: CASSLMWAGGTGPTDTQYF. CDR3 in DNA: TGTGCCAGCAGCTTAATGTGGGCGGGGGGGACAGGTCCGACAGATACGCAGTATTTT.

The chain combines TRBV5-4 with TRBJ2-1, with unresolved D. CDR1 is SGHNT and CDR2 is YYREEE in the germline V gene (reference sequence). Trimming stripped 4 bases from V and 8 bases from J, with 13 bases between. The CDR3 extends over 13 amino acids. The CDR3 coding sequence is TGTGCCAGCAGCGTAAATAGTGTCGATGAGCAGTTCTTC. As protein: CASSVNSVDEQFF. The variable domain in full, with the rest retrieved from reference TRBV5-4 and TRBJ2-1, is ETGVTQSPTHLIKTRGQQVTLRCSSQSGHNTVSWYQQALGQGPQFIFQYYREEENGRGNFPPRFSGLQFPNYSSELNVNALELDDSALYLCASSVNSVDEQFFGPGTRLTVL.

The chain carries TRBV6-1 and TRBJ2-2, with D maybe TRBD2 (5 bases). There are 13 residues in the CDR3. Trimming stripped 2 bases from V and 5 bases from J, with 6 bases between. CDR1 is MNHNS and CDR2 is SASEGT in the germline V gene. CDR3 residues: CASSERETGELFF. In nucleotides, the CDR3 is TGTGCCAGCAGTGAACGGGAAACCGGGGAGCTGTTTTTT.

This chain uses TRBV7-9 with TRBJ2-5, with 9 bases aligning to TRBD2. The germline V gene has CDR1 SEHNR and CDR2 FQNEAQ (reference sequence). This CDR3 region has 14 residues. V trimming: 3 bases; J trimming: 3 bases; junction bases outside the gene matches: 2. The CDR3 DNA sequence: TGTGCCAGCAGCTTGGGACTAGCCGAAGAGACCCAGTACTTC. This encodes CASSLGLAEETQYF.

The chain recombines TRBV11-2 with TRBJ1-1, with D unclear. The CDR3 is 14 residues long. Germline loops: CDR1 SGHAT, CDR2 FQNNGV. The V and J ends lost 0 bases and 7 bases respectively, with 12 bases between them. The CDR3 DNA sequence: TGTGCCAGCAGCTTAGATCGTCAGGTTGTTGAAGCTTTCTTT. Translated: CASSLDRQVVEAFF.

The chain couples TRBV6-1 to TRBJ1-5; D ambiguous. Germline V gives CDR1 MNHNS, CDR2 SASEGT. The CDR3 extends over 16 amino acids. The V end was cut by 4 bases, the J end by 1 base, with 14 bases between. The chain's CDR3 is CASSVSEQASNQPQHF. The CDR3 DNA follows: TGTGCCAGCAGTGTGTCCGAGCAGGCCAGCAATCAGCCCCAGCATTTT.

This clone is a singleton in its sample. J is TRBJ1-3 and V is TRBV15; the D is unclear. The CDR3 is 15 residues long. Germline values: CDR1 LNHNV, CDR2 YYDKDF (reference sequence). Trimming removed 0 bases from V and 0 bases from J, with 6 bases in between. CDR3 nucleotides: TGTGCCACCAGCAGAGATTGGAGCTCTGGAAACACCATATATTTT. It specifies CATSRDWSSGNTIYF. The full variable domain, in which reference TRBV15 and TRBJ1-3 provide the parts outside the CDR3, is DAMVIQNPRYQVTQFGKPVTLSCSQTLNHNVMYWYQQKSSQAPKLLFHYYDKDFNNEADTPDNFQSRRPNTSFCFLDIRSPGLGDTAMYLCATSRDWSSGNTIYFGEGSWLTVV.

This clone was counted only a few times. J is TRBJ2-7 and V is TRBV18; 7 bases line up with TRBD1. Per the germline V gene, CDR1 is KGHSH and CDR2 is LQKENI. The V gene end was trimmed by 0 bases and the J gene end by 0 bases; junction bases not matched to a gene: 2. This CDR3 has 15 amino acids. The CDR3 loop is CASSPPDRSSYEQYF. CDR3 DNA: TGTGCCAGCTCACCACCGGACAGGAGCTCCTACGAGCAGTACTTC.

The chain uses TRBV6-4 and TRBJ1-6, with a possible D match to TRBD1 (5 bases). The CDR3 totals 14 residues. Trimming shortened V by 0 bases and J by 7 bases, and 7 bases separated the two germline ends. The V gene's germline CDR1 is MRHNA and CDR2 SNTAGT. The CDR3 here is CASSDSGLNSPLHF. As DNA, the CDR3 is TGTGCCAGCAGTGACTCGGGACTAAATTCACCCCTCCACTTT.